This T cell receptor beta chain stems from a study of blood T cell repertoires in COVID-19. The overall study: Specimens from acute and convalescent COVID-19 originated in the United States, Italy and Spain. From T cells, B-cell-depleted T cells, or PBMCs came the material, which was cDNA or gDNA.

The V gene's germline CDR1 is SGDLS and CDR2 YYNGEE. The CDR3 sequence is 16 residues long. Trimming took off 4 bases at V and 8 bases at J, with 21 bases between the two ends. TCRdb's copy holds only in-frame clones and misses some; the assay was immunoSEQ multiplex PCR. The sample records about 200,000 clones, around 95% being singletons. Specimen: peripheral blood. The chain couples TRBV9 to TRBJ1-4, with a weak D call TRBD1 (6 bases). The TCR originated in a man younger than 40 with COVID-19, enrolled during active disease. CDR3 DNA sequence: TGTGCCAGCAGCTCCAAAACTACAGGGTATCGGGAAAAACTGTTTTTT. Its protein is CASSSKTTGYREKLFF. The variable domain in full, with the rest retrieved from reference TRBV9 and TRBJ1-4, is DSGVTQTPKHLITATGQRVTLRCSPRSGDLSVYWYQQSLDQGLQFLIQYYNGEERAKGNILERFSAQQFPDLHSELNLSSLELGDSALYFCASSSKTTGYREKLFFGSGTQLSVL.